This T cell receptor beta chain came from a study of T cell responses to AZD1222 COVID-19 vaccine. Study outcomes and limitations: Just a handful of AZD1222 recipients were seropositive at baseline.

Of note for this clone: Its antigen is not known.

With 3 bases clipped from V and 1 base from J, the junction kept 9 bases outside the gene matches. CDR1 is LNHDA and CDR2 is SQIVND in the germline V gene (reference sequence). The CDR3 extends over 17 amino acids. Sequenced by immunoSEQ multiplex PCR; TCRdb stores in-frame clones only, minus some. The sample includes some 150,000 clones, more than 90% seen only once; the top ten take 18%. This sequence was found in an adult in good health. This specimen was peripheral blood, taken on day 0 of AZD1222 vaccination. V and J are TRBV19 and TRBJ2-3; 8 bases are a match to TRBD1. For the CDR3, the DNA is TGTGCCAGTAGTATCTCGGACAGGGTTTGGGGCACAGATACGCAGTATTTT. Translated: CASSISDRVWGTDTQYF.